One sample yielded the 20 T cell receptor beta chains listed below, sequenced in a study of shared clonotypes between healthy human individuals. Assay: immunoSEQ multiplex PCR; the TCRdb copy retains only in-frame clones and omits some. This sample yields about 2.3 million clones, of which roughly 90% are seen a single time; 0.37% belongs to the top ten. The specimen was naive CD4+ T cells from PBMCs. As to subset: CD45RA+ positively selected. The source is a man between 18 and 29 years old in good health. Some clones in this sample may be carry-over from other donors' samples.

This chain's CDR3 is CASERGTAGNTIYF. CDR3 in DNA: TGTGCCAGTGAGCGGGGCACGGCTGGAAACACCATATATTTT. This rearrangement joins TRBV2 to TRBJ1-3; a weak D match, TRBD1 (5 bases). Germline CDR1 is SNHLY and CDR2 is FYNNEI. The V and J ends lost 9 bases and 2 bases respectively, with 14 bases between them. This CDR3 is 14 amino acids long.

The chain employs TRBV7-3 and TRBJ2-1, with 7 nucleotides matching TRBD1. The germline V gene has CDR1 SGHTA and CDR2 FQGTGA. This CDR3 comprises 15 residues. Trimming cost V 5 bases and J 2 bases; bases outside gene matches: 6. The CDR3 reads CASSPDRNPYNEQFF. DNA of the CDR3: TGTGCCAGCAGCCCGGACAGGAACCCCTACAATGAGCAGTTCTTC.

V usage is TRBV27 and J usage is TRBJ2-7; D perhaps matches TRBD1 (5 bases). The V gene lost 2 bases and the J gene lost 7 bases, with 15 bases spanning the gap. Germline assignment: CDR1 MNHEY and CDR2 SMNVEV (reference sequence). The length of the CDR3 is 14 residues. The CDR3 sequence is CASSLTTDSGEQYF. In DNA, the CDR3 is TGTGCCAGCAGTTTAACGACAGACTCGGGTGAGCAGTACTTC.

The V and J genes are TRBV28 and TRBJ2-7; D is undetermined. The CDR3 is 16 amino acids. The V gene lost 6 bases and the J gene lost 3 bases, with 21 bases spanning the gap. CDR1 and CDR2 (germline): MDHEN, SYDVKM. The DNA for the CDR3 is TGTGCCAGCAGCACAGAGCAGGTTCGGATCTACTACGAGCAGTACTTC. Its translation is CASSTEQVRIYYEQYF.

The rearrangement links TRBV5-8 to TRBJ2-1; D is ambiguous. Trimming took 4 bases from V and 3 from J, leaving 20 bases between them. This CDR3 is 17 amino acids long. CDR1 and CDR2 from the germline V gene are SGHTS and YDEGEE. The CDR3 here is CASSHGRIRDIYNEQFF. The DNA for the CDR3 is TGTGCCAGCAGCCACGGACGGATCAGAGATATCTACAATGAGCAGTTCTTC.

In nucleotides, the CDR3 is TGTGCCAGTAGAAACACAGAATTTAACACTGAAGCTTTCTTT. Protein sequence: CASRNTEFNTEAFF. The rearrangement uses TRBV19 and TRBJ1-1; D unclear. Trimming cost V 6 bases and J 2 bases, with 13 bases left between them. Germline CDR1 and CDR2: LNHDA and SQIVND (reference sequence). The CDR3 totals 14 residues. Using reference TRBV19 and TRBJ1-1 for the parts outside the CDR3, the full variable domain is DGGITQSPKYLFRKEGQNVTLSCEQNLNHDAMYWYRQDPGQGLRLIYYSQIVNDFQKGDIAEGYSVSREKKESFPLTVTSAQKNPTAFYLCASRNTEFNTEAFFGQGTRLTVV.

In regard to this clone: At one end the junction does not follow the germline gene, possibly because of a read error. The rearrangement uses TRBV6-4 and TRBJ2-1; 9 positions match TRBD2. The CDR3 consists of 13 residues. The germline gives CDR1 MRHNA, CDR2 SNTAGT. The chain's CDR3 is CASSDSGGSGRLF. CDR3 nucleotides: TGTGCCAGCAGTGACTCGGGAGGTAGCGGGAGACTCTTC.

This rearrangement joins TRBV9 to TRBJ2-7; no reliable D call. In germline, CDR1 is SGDLS, CDR2 YYNGEE. Trimming left V 0 bases short and J 1 base short, with 11 bases between. The CDR3 contains 15 residues. CDR3 protein: CASSVATDPSYEQYF. CDR3 in DNA: TGTGCCAGCAGCGTAGCTACGGACCCTTCCTACGAGCAGTACTTC. Full variable domain (rest looked up from reference TRBV9 and TRBJ2-7): DSGVTQTPKHLITATGQRVTLRCSPRSGDLSVYWYQQSLDQGLQFLIQYYNGEERAKGNILERFSAQQFPDLHSELNLSSLELGDSALYFCASSVATDPSYEQYFGPGTRLTVT.

This chain uses TRBV30 with TRBJ2-1, with D maybe TRBD1 (7 bases). V lost 4 bases and J 12 bases, leaving 22 bases between the germline ends. The CDR3 totals 14 residues. The germline V gene has CDR1 GTSNPN and CDR2 SVGIG (reference sequence). Here the CDR3 DNA reads TGTGCCTGGATTATATCGGGGGCCCCAGGGGGGCAGTTCTTC. Protein: CAWIISGAPGGQFF.

This clone was counted once. The chain links TRBV5-6 to TRBJ2-5; maybe TRBD2 (7 bases). The CDR3 runs to 17 residues. Trimming removed 0 bases from V and 5 bases from J, with 20 bases in between. Germline V gene sequence: CDR1 SGHDT, CDR2 YYEEEE. This CDR3 is CASSLAGQGNGGETQYF. In nucleotides, the CDR3 is TGTGCCAGCAGCTTGGCGGGTCAGGGGAACGGGGGGGAGACCCAGTACTTC.

A remark on this clone: Additional DNA sequences in this sample encode the identical CDR3. The CDR3 nucleotides are TGTGCCAGCAGTTTTGGGACGGGGAACACTGAAGCTTTCTTT. This encodes CASSFGTGNTEAFF. The J gene is TRBJ1-1, the V gene TRBV6-6; D perhaps matches TRBD1 (5 bases). CDR3 length: 14 residues. Per germline, CDR1 MNHNY and CDR2 SVGAGI (reference sequence). Between the trimmed V and J ends, which lost 4 bases and 1 base, there was a span of 10 bases.

To note about this clone: Other DNA sequences in the sample encode the same CDR3. CDR3 protein: CAWRNTEAFF. The DNA of the CDR3 is TGTGCCTGGAGAAACACTGAAGCTTTCTTT. The V call is TRBV30, the J call TRBJ1-1, with D unresolved. Trimming shortened V by 3 bases and J by 2 bases, and 1 base separated the two germline ends. Germline V lookup: CDR1 GTSNPN, CDR2 SVGIG (reference sequence). CDR3 length equals 10 residues. The entire variable domain, with the rest obtained from reference TRBV30 and TRBJ1-1, is as follows: SQTIHQWPATLVQPVGSPLSLECTVEGTSNPNLYWYRQAAGRGLQLLFYSVGIGQISSEVPQNLSASRPQDRQFILSSKKLLLSDSGFYLCAWRNTEAFFGQGTRLTVV.

The CDR3 DNA is TGTGCCAGCAGTGGGCTGGCGGGAGCCCCCTACAATGAGCAGTTCTTC. It yields the protein CASSGLAGAPYNEQFF. The rearrangement links TRBV2 to TRBJ2-1; 7 bases match TRBD2. V was pared by 4 bases and J by 2 bases, with 8 bases of the junction left unmatched. Germline V gene sequence: CDR1 SNHLY, CDR2 FYNNEI. The CDR3 is made up of 16 amino acids.

This clone is a singleton in its sample. The chain joins TRBV19 to TRBJ2-1; 8 positions match TRBD2. This CDR3 contains 14 residues. Germline CDR1 LNHDA, CDR2 SQIVND (reference sequence). V dropped 6 bases and J dropped 4; count of bases not matched to a gene: 5. This CDR3 is CASRASGRYNEQFF. CDR3 DNA: TGTGCCAGTAGAGCTAGCGGGCGGTACAATGAGCAGTTCTTC.

This chain links TRBV18 with TRBJ2-7; 10 bases match TRBD1. Germline CDR1 KGHSH, CDR2 LQKENI. J was trimmed by 6 bases and V by 9 bases; bases with no gene match: 14. The CDR3 loop spans 15 amino acids. The CDR3 DNA is TGTGCCAGTCGAGCCGGGACAGGGGTTGGAAGCGAGCAGTACTTC. Its protein is CASRAGTGVGSEQYF.

J is TRBJ2-7 and V is TRBV9; TRBD1 matches at 11 bases. The ends lost 4 bases at V and 2 bases at J; junction bases unmatched: 5. CDR1 and CDR2 (germline): SGDLS, YYNGEE. CDR3 size: 15 residues. The CDR3 is CASSPRDRGTYEQYF. CDR3 DNA: TGTGCCAGCAGCCCCCGGGACAGGGGGACCTACGAGCAGTACTTC.

J is TRBJ2-6 and V is TRBV5-8; D gene uncertain. The CDR3 length is 16 residues. V lost 5 bases and J 0 bases, leaving 12 bases between the germline ends. Looked up from germline, CDR1 is SGHTS and CDR2 is YDEGEE. CDR3 loop: CASSPWASSGANVLTF. The CDR3, as DNA: TGTGCCAGCAGTCCTTGGGCGAGCTCTGGGGCCAACGTCCTGACTTTC.

The genes are TRBV28 and TRBJ2-1, with D maybe TRBD2 (6 bases). The CDR3 sequence is 16 residues long. The germline V gene encodes CDR1 MDHEN and CDR2 SYDVKM. Trimming took 2 bases from V and 10 from J, leaving 21 bases between them. In DNA form, the CDR3 reads TGTGCCAGCAGTTTACCCGGGAGTAACTATATTCGGGAGCAGTTCTTC. Its translation is CASSLPGSNYIREQFF.

The CDR3 DNA follows: TGCGCCAGCAGCCAAGACACGTCGTTCAATCAGCCCCAGCATTTT. Amino acids: CASSQDTSFNQPQHF. The rearrangement joins TRBV4-3 to TRBJ1-5; D is unclear. CDR1 and CDR2 from the germline V gene are LGHNA and YSLEER. Trimming left V 0 bases short and J 3 bases short, with 9 bases between. The CDR3 contains 15 residues.

The chain uses TRBV18 and TRBJ1-5; D gene unclear. The CDR3 has 16 residues. Trimming stripped 1 base from V and 10 bases from J, with 20 bases between. Per germline, CDR1 KGHSH and CDR2 LQKENI. This chain's CDR3 is CASSPLSALQSGPQHF. CDR3 coding DNA: TGTGCCAGCTCACCACTGTCGGCACTACAATCAGGACCCCAGCATTTT.